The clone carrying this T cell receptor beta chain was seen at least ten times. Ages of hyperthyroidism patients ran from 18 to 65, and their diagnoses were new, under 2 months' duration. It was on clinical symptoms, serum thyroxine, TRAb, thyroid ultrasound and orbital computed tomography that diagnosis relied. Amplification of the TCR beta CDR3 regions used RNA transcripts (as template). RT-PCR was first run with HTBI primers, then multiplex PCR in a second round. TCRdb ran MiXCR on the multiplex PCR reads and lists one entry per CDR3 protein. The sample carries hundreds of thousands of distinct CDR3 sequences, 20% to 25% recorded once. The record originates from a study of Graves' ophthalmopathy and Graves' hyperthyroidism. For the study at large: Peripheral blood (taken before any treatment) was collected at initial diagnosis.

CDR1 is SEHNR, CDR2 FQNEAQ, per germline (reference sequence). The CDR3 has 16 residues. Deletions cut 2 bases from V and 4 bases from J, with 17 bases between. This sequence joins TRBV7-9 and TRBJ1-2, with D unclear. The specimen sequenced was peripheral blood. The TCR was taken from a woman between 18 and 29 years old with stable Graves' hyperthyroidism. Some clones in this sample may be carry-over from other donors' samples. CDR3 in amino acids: CASSLLGGQSVYGYTF. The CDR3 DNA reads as TGTGCCAGCAGCTTATTGGGCGGGCAGTCCGTCTATGGCTACACCTTC.